What follows are 27 T cell receptor beta chains derived from one specimen sequenced in a study of T cells in localized non-small cell lung cancer. The table came from immunoSEQ multiplex PCR; TCRdb's copy has only in-frame clones and leaves some out. The sample lists about 1,600 clones; roughly 25% were seen once. The source was normal lung tissue next to the tumor, collected before any cancer treatment. The receptors shown here come from a male donor at least 60 years old with stage II lung adenocarcinoma.

The V call is TRBV10-3, the J call TRBJ1-2; no firm D call. This CDR3 region has 14 residues. Trimming cost V 0 bases and J 8 bases, with 13 bases left between them. Germline CDR1 ENHRY, CDR2 SYGVKD. The DNA of the CDR3 is TGTGCCATCAGTGAGTCGGCAGAGATGAGGGGCTACACCTTC. It specifies CAISESAEMRGYTF.

This rearrangement joins TRBV11-3 to TRBJ1-1, with 7 bases fitting TRBD1. The V segment lost 2 bases and the J segment 0 bases; nucleotides outside the gene matches: 9. This CDR3 region has 17 residues. From germline, CDR1 is SGHNT and CDR2 YENEEA. CDR3 nucleotide sequence: TGTGCCAGCAGCTTAATGCCGGGACAGCTAATGAACACTGAAGCTTTCTTT. Amino acid sequence: CASSLMPGQLMNTEAFF.

By sample share, this clone is medium-sized. The J gene is TRBJ1-1, the V gene TRBV7-4, with D tentatively TRBD1 (5 bases). The germline V gene has CDR1 SGHVT and CDR2 SQSDAQ. CDR3 size: 13 residues. V was shortened by 2 bases and J by 8 bases, with 12 bases between the two germline ends. CDR3 residues: CASSLFRDSEAFF. CDR3 DNA sequence: TGTGCCAGCAGCTTATTCCGGGACTCCGAAGCTTTCTTT.

This clone is deemed large. This chain links TRBV11-3 with TRBJ2-1, with D maybe TRBD1 (6 bases). The germline V and J ends were trimmed by 2 bases and 5 bases, with 13 bases remaining between them. Looked up from germline, CDR1 is SGHNT and CDR2 is YENEEA. The CDR3 has 15 amino acids. The CDR3 DNA sequence: TGTGCCAGCAGCTTACTCAGGGGAAGTAACAATGAGCAGTTCTTC. Amino acid sequence: CASSLLRGSNNEQFF.

This clone qualifies as large (0.1 to 1%). The genes are TRBV14 and TRBJ1-1; TRBD1 might be the D (6 bases). The CDR3 runs 16 residues. Germline V CDR1 and CDR2: SGHDN, FVKESK. The ends were cut back, 3 bases at V and 4 bases at J, with 18 bases in the middle. For the CDR3, the DNA is TGTGCCAGCAGCCAGGACATAGGGCGAGGGGGCACTGAAGCTTTCTTT. Residues: CASSQDIGRGGTEAFF.

This clone has a handful of counts. The V and J genes are TRBV11-3 and TRBJ1-2; D remains unclear. The germline gives CDR1 SGHNT, CDR2 YENEEA. V dropped 3 bases and J dropped 8 bases, with 19 bases sitting between them. CDR3 length equals 15 residues. This chain's CDR3 is CASSLEGLNLWGYTF. The CDR3 DNA follows: TGTGCCAGCAGCTTGGAGGGCCTGAACCTATGGGGCTACACCTTC. Together with reference TRBV11-3 and TRBJ1-2, the CDR3 gives the full variable domain: EAGVVQSPRYKIIEKKQPVAFWCNPISGHNTLYWYLQNLGQGPELLIRYENEEAVDDSQLPKDRFSAERLKGVDSTLKIQPAELGDSAVYLCASSLEGLNLWGYTFGSGTRLTVV.

This clone qualifies as medium-sized (0.01 to 0.1%). The rearrangement uses TRBV11-3 and TRBJ2-1; 11 nucleotides line up with TRBD2. Looked up from germline, CDR1 is SGHNT and CDR2 is YENEEA. V lost 4 bases, J lost 12 bases, and 14 bases stayed unmatched. The CDR3 length is 16 residues. CDR3 sequence: CASSSLAGGVTTGQFF. CDR3 DNA: TGTGCCAGCAGCTCCCTAGCGGGGGGCGTGACAACAGGGCAGTTCTTC. The variable domain in full, with the rest retrieved from reference TRBV11-3 and TRBJ2-1, is EAGVVQSPRYKIIEKKQPVAFWCNPISGHNTLYWYLQNLGQGPELLIRYENEEAVDDSQLPKDRFSAERLKGVDSTLKIQPAELGDSAVYLCASSSLAGGVTTGQFFGPGTRLTVL.

This clone was observed once. The V call is TRBV29-1, the J call TRBJ2-3, with D perhaps matching TRBD2 (5 bases). CDR3 size: 16 residues. Germline V gives CDR1 SQVTM, CDR2 ANQGSEA. V lost 8 bases and J 0 bases, leaving 21 bases between the germline ends. CDR3 DNA: TGCAGCTATGTCGGGTCAAAGCGGAAAAGCACAGATACGCAGTATTTT. Translated, it gives CSYVGSKRKSTDTQYF.

The chain uses TRBV15 and TRBJ2-7; the D is unclear. Germline V gene lookup returns CDR1 LNHNV and CDR2 YYDKDF (reference sequence). This CDR3 comprises 16 residues. Trimming left V 0 bases short and J 1 base short, with 13 bases between. For the CDR3, the DNA is TGTGCCACCAGCAGAGACCGGCCAGAAATATCCTACGAGCAGTACTTC. It yields the protein CATSRDRPEISYEQYF.

V is TRBV11-3 and J is TRBJ2-7; the D is unclear. CDR1 is SGHNT and CDR2 is YENEEA in the germline V gene. The V end lost 1 base, the J end lost 7 bases, and 17 bases lay between the germline ends. The CDR3 is made up of 15 amino acids. The CDR3 sequence: CASSLGPSSFVEQYF. The CDR3 nucleotides are TGTGCCAGCAGCTTAGGGCCATCGAGCTTCGTGGAGCAGTACTTC. The variable domain in full, completed from reference TRBV11-3 and TRBJ2-7, reads EAGVVQSPRYKIIEKKQPVAFWCNPISGHNTLYWYLQNLGQGPELLIRYENEEAVDDSQLPKDRFSAERLKGVDSTLKIQPAELGDSAVYLCASSLGPSSFVEQYFGPGTRLTVT.

In this sample, this clone is medium-sized. The chain has TRBV6-8 and TRBJ2-1; 8 positions agree with TRBD1. The junction had 8 bases not matched to a gene; V was cut back by 6 bases and J by 4 bases. The CDR3 runs 15 residues. Germline V CDR1 and CDR2: MNHGY, SAAAGT. The CDR3 loop is CASRTDRVWYNEQFF. The CDR3 region has the DNA TGTGCCAGCAGAACGGACAGGGTTTGGTACAATGAGCAGTTCTTC.

The rearrangement joins TRBV11-3 to TRBJ1-2, with 8 bases lining up with TRBD1. Germline trimming cut 1 base from V and 4 bases from J; bases unmatched to any gene: 5. Germline assignment: CDR1 SGHNT and CDR2 YENEEA. The CDR3 is 15 amino acids. This CDR3 reads CASSLGRTGGYGYTF. The CDR3 coding sequence is TGTGCCAGCAGCTTAGGCAGAACAGGGGGCTATGGCTACACCTTC.

This clone was seen only a few times. The rearrangement links TRBV11-3 to TRBJ1-2; 7 bases fit TRBD1. CDR3 length: 14 amino acids. V lost 4 bases to trimming and J lost 4 bases; unmatched junction nucleotides: 6. CDR1 and CDR2 (germline): SGHNT, YENEEA. The CDR3 here is CASSSSGTAYGYTF. CDR3 coding DNA: TGTGCCAGCAGCTCGTCCGGGACAGCCTATGGCTACACCTTC.

This clone ranks as medium-sized. The chain has TRBV11-3 and TRBJ1-5; 9 bases line up with TRBD1. V lost 5 bases, J lost 4 bases, and 9 bases stayed unmatched. Germline CDR1 and CDR2: SGHNT and YENEEA. The CDR3 is 16 residues long. The chain's CDR3 is CASSPRDRVFNQPQHF. The CDR3 DNA reads TGTGCCAGCAGCCCCCGGGACAGGGTTTTTAATCAGCCCCAGCATTTT.

This clone was found a few times. This rearrangement joins TRBV11-3 to TRBJ2-2, with D possibly TRBD1 on 5 matching bases. The CDR3 is 15 residues long. The ends were cut back, 5 bases at V and 1 base at J, with 11 bases in the middle. Germline assignment: CDR1 SGHNT and CDR2 YENEEA. The CDR3 region is CASSGTGLNTGELFF. The DNA for the CDR3 is TGTGCCAGCAGCGGAACAGGTTTGAACACCGGGGAGCTGTTTTTT.

This clone has just a few counts. J is TRBJ1-2 and V is TRBV19; weak D call: TRBD1 (6 bases). With 7 bases removed from V and 8 bases from J, the gap between germline ends came to 14 bases. CDR1 is LNHDA and CDR2 is SQIVND in the germline V gene (reference sequence). The CDR3 consists of 12 residues. In nucleotides, the CDR3 is TGTGCCAGTACGGCTGGGGGCAGGGGCTACACCTTC. Amino acids: CASTAGGRGYTF.

In its sample, this clone ranks as large (0.1 to 1%). This chain links TRBV29-1 with TRBJ1-4; weak D call: TRBD1 (6 bases). CDR1 is SQVTM, CDR2 ANQGSEA, per germline. Trimming pared 5 bases from V and 2 bases from J, leaving 21 bases between. There are 17 residues in the CDR3. CDR3: CSVSGDLNTGTNEKLFF. In nucleotides, the CDR3 is TGCAGCGTTAGCGGGGACTTAAATACAGGGACTAATGAAAAACTGTTTTTT.

This clone occurred once. J is TRBJ1-5 and V is TRBV19, with D possibly being TRBD1 (6 bases). V lost 2 bases, J lost 6 bases, and 11 bases lay in between. CDR3 size: 14 residues. Looked up from germline, CDR1 is LNHDA and CDR2 is SQIVND (reference sequence). DNA for the CDR3: TGTGCCAGTAGTATAAGCACAGGGTTTCAGCCCCAGCATTTT. The encoded protein is CASSISTGFQPQHF.

The V call is TRBV10-3, the J call TRBJ1-3; D ambiguous. Trimming pared 7 bases from V and 2 bases from J, leaving 12 bases between. Germline V lookup: CDR1 ENHRY, CDR2 SYGVKD. CDR3 length equals 14 residues. CDR3 residues: CAITERVAGNTIYF. The CDR3 nucleotides are TGTGCCATCACAGAAAGGGTAGCTGGAAACACCATATATTTT.

This chain uses TRBV29-1 with TRBJ1-3; the D gene is possibly TRBD1 (5 bases). Germline loops: CDR1 SQVTM, CDR2 ANQGSEA. The CDR3 has 14 residues. Trimming took 4 bases from V and 0 from J, leaving 10 bases between them. The CDR3 loop reads CSVVRVNSGNTIYF. The CDR3, as DNA: TGCAGCGTTGTCAGGGTGAACTCTGGAAACACCATATATTTT. Using reference TRBV29-1 and TRBJ1-3 for the parts outside the CDR3, the full variable domain is SAVISQKPSRDICQRGTSLTIQCQVDSQVTMMFWYRQQPGQSLTLIATANQGSEATYESGFVIDKFPISRPNLTFSTLTVSNMSPEDSSIYLCSVVRVNSGNTIYFGEGSWLTVV.

V gene TRBV11-3 combines with J gene TRBJ2-3; tentative D call: TRBD1 (5 bases). V shed 1 base and J shed 4 bases, with 9 bases lying between them. This CDR3 region has 14 residues. Germline lookup yields CDR1 SGHNT and CDR2 YENEEA. CDR3 coding DNA: TGTGCCAGCAGCTTAGGACAGCTTGCAGATACGCAGTATTTT. Translated: CASSLGQLADTQYF.

V and J are TRBV2 and TRBJ1-4; D perhaps matches TRBD1 (5 bases). Trimming shortened V by 6 bases and J by 5 bases, and 10 bases separated the two germline ends. This CDR3 has 13 amino acids. Germline lookup yields CDR1 SNHLY and CDR2 FYNNEI. This CDR3 is CASRAGENEKLFF. DNA of the CDR3: TGTGCCAGCAGAGCGGGGGAAAATGAAAAACTGTTTTTT.

This clone was observed once. This rearrangement joins TRBV4-1 to TRBJ1-2; the D gene is possibly TRBD1 (5 bases). The CDR3 consists of 16 residues. The V end was cut by 2 bases, the J end by 8 bases, with 21 bases between. Germline V CDR1 and CDR2: MGHRA, YSYEKL. The CDR3 region is CASSQTQDRDRKGYTF. The CDR3 DNA sequence: TGCGCCAGCAGCCAAACACAAGACCGGGACCGAAAAGGCTACACCTTC.

This clone has more than one count but fewer than ten. The chain has TRBV18 and TRBJ2-1; possibly TRBD2 for D (6 bases). CDR1 and CDR2 from the germline V gene are KGHSH and LQKENI. Trimming removed 2 bases at V and 3 bases at J, with 17 bases between. This CDR3 is 17 amino acids long. CDR3 in amino acids: CASSPFRGRKNYNEQFF. CDR3 DNA sequence: TGTGCCAGCTCACCATTTCGGGGGAGGAAGAACTACAATGAGCAGTTCTTC.

This clone was seen more than once but under ten times. The chain is built from TRBV2 and TRBJ1-5; D gene ambiguous. CDR1 and CDR2 (germline): SNHLY, FYNNEI. V lost 1 base and J 7 bases, leaving 8 bases between the germline ends. CDR3 size: 13 residues. CDR3 residues: CASSEGLWQPQHF. CDR3 bases: TGTGCCAGCAGTGAAGGCTTATGGCAGCCCCAGCATTTT. The whole variable domain, filled in from reference TRBV2 and TRBJ1-5, reads EPEVTQTPSHQVTQMGQEVILRCVPISNHLYFYWYRQILGQKVEFLVSFYNNEISEKSEIFDDQFSVERPDGSNFTLKIRSTKLEDSAMYFCASSEGLWQPQHFGDGTRLSIL.

The J gene is TRBJ2-7, the V gene TRBV30; 9 bases fit TRBD1. The CDR3 contains 14 residues. Trimming removed 5 bases from V and 6 bases from J; junction bases left unmatched: 11. Germline assignment: CDR1 GTSNPN and CDR2 SVGIG (reference sequence). The CDR3 bases are TGTGCCTGGGACGTGGGACAGGGAGGGGCCGAGCAGTACTTC. This translates into CAWDVGQGGAEQYF.

In this sample, this clone turned up a few times. This chain connects TRBV1 to TRBJ1-5. TRBV1 is a known pseudogene. The CDR3 runs 14 residues. The CDR3 bases are TGCGCCAGCAGTCAGACACTAAGCCCTCAGCCCCAGCATTTT. Translating it yields CASSQTLSPQPQHF.